This is a list of T cell receptor beta chains from one sample in a study of cytomegalovirus exposure and HLA in healthy donors. The assay was immunoSEQ multiplex PCR, and TCRdb's table has in-frame clones only and misses some. The sample consists of under 150,000 clones, approximately 80% of them appearing once. Specimen: PBMCs. Receptors originate from a young man in good health and CMV-seropositive. The CDR3 runs from the conserved cysteine through the conserved F or W. D genes are given only for firm matches. Size is omitted from some rows. Given values are once, few, many or a class for expanded clones.

J: TRBJ2-5; D: TRBD2; V: TRBV7-2; size: NA; DNA: TGTGCCAGCAGCCCACGGACTAGCGGGAACTTCCAAGAGACCCAGTACTTC; CDR3: CASSPRTSGNFQETQYF
J: TRBJ2-3; D: TRBD2; V: TRBV28; size: NA; DNA: TGTGCCAGCAGTTCTAGCGGTGCGGGGGACACAGATACGCAGTATTTT; CDR3: CASSSSGAGDTDTQYF
J: TRBJ2-7; D: TRBD1; V: TRBV6-1; size: once; DNA: TGTGCCAGCAGTGAACGCCCGGACAGGGGATACGAGCAGTACTTC; CDR3: CASSERPDRGYEQYF
J: TRBJ2-5; D: TRBD2; V: TRBV6-5; size: NA; DNA: TGTGCCAGCAGTACTTTCGGGGGGTACCAAGAGACCCAGTACTTC; CDR3: CASSTFGGYQETQYF
J: TRBJ1-3; D: NA; V: TRBV2; size: NA; DNA: TGTGCCAGCAGTGAATTGGGGCCGTTCGGTAACACCATATATTTT; CDR3: CASSELGPFGNTIYF
J: TRBJ2-5; D: TRBD1; V: TRBV25-1; size: NA; DNA: TGTGCCAGTGCTGACAGGGCTGTTGAGACCCAGTACTTC; CDR3: CASADRAVETQYF
J: TRBJ2-6; D: NA; V: TRBV11-3; size: NA; DNA: TGTGCCAGCAGCCGGCGGGGGCGAGCTGGGGCCAACGTCCTGACTTTC; CDR3: CASSRRGRAGANVLTF
J: TRBJ2-3; D: NA; V: TRBV27; size: once; DNA: TGTGCCAGCAGTCTTCAACACGGGGGCACAGATACGCAGTATTTT; CDR3: CASSLQHGGTDTQYF
J: TRBJ2-1; D: TRBD2; V: TRBV25-1; size: once; DNA: TGTGCCAGCAGTGTACCGGGACTACAGAATGAGCAGTTCTTC; CDR3: CASSVPGLQNEQFF
J: TRBJ1-4; D: NA; V: TRBV28; size: NA; DNA: TGTGCCAGCAGTGTAGAGTTTATATCGGGGGAAAAACTGTTTTTT; CDR3: CASSVEFISGEKLFF
J: TRBJ1-5; D: TRBD1; V: TRBV11-2; size: NA; DNA: TGTGCCAGCAGCACAGGGACAGGGTTACAGCCCCAGCATTTT; CDR3: CASSTGTGLQPQHF
J: TRBJ2-7; D: NA; V: TRBV11-3; size: NA; DNA: TGTGCCAGCAGCTCAACGGCCGGGAGCTCCTACGAGCAGTACTTC; CDR3: CASSSTAGSSYEQYF
J: TRBJ2-1; D: TRBD2; V: TRBV28; size: NA; DNA: TGTGCCAGCAGCCAACTAGCGGCCCACTCCTACAATGAGCAGTTCTTC; CDR3: CASSQLAAHSYNEQFF
J: TRBJ2-5; D: NA; V: TRBV27; size: NA; DNA: TGTGCCAGCAGTTTAAGAGAGGGAGAGACCCAGTACTTC; CDR3: CASSLREGETQYF
J: TRBJ2-1; D: NA; V: TRBV5-1; size: NA; DNA: TGCGCCAGCAGCTTGGCTTCCACAGGGATAGGGTATGAGCAGTTCTTC; CDR3: CASSLASTGIGYEQFF